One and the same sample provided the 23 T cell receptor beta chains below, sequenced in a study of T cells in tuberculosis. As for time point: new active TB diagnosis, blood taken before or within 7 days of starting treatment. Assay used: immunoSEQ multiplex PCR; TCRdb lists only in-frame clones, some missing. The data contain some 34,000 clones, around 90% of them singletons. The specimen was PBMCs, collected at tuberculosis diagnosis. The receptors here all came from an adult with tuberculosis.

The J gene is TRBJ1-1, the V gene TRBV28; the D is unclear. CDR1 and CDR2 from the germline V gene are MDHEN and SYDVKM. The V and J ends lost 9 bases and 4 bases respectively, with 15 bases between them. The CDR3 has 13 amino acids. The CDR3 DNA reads TGTGCCAGTCGGCCCCGGCGGCGCACTGAAGCTTTCTTT. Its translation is CASRPRRRTEAFF.

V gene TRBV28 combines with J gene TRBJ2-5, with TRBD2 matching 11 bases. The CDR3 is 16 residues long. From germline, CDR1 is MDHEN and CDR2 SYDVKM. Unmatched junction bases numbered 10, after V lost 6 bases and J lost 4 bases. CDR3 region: CASRAPGTSGPETQYF. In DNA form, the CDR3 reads TGTGCCAGCAGAGCCCCCGGGACTAGCGGACCAGAGACCCAGTACTTC. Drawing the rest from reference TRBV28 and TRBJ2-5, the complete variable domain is DVKVTQSSRYLVKRTGEKVFLECVQDMDHENMFWYRQDPGLGLRLIYFSYDVKMKEKGDIPEGYSVSREKKERFSLILESASTNQTSMYLCASRAPGTSGPETQYFGPGTRLLVL.

The CDR3 protein is CASSQGGNQPQHF. The CDR3 coding sequence is TGCGCCAGCAGCCAAGGCGGGAATCAGCCCCAGCATTTT. This chain connects TRBV4-1 to TRBJ1-5; no clear D. The CDR3 length is 13 residues. Germline V CDR1 and CDR2: MGHRA, YSYEKL. The V gene lost 1 base and the J gene lost 4 bases, with 5 bases spanning the gap.

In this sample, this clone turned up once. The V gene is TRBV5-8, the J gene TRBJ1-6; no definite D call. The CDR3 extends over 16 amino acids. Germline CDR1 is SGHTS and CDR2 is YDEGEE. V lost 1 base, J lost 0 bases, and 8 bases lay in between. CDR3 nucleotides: TGTGCCAGCAGCTTGTTCCGGAGCTCCTATAATTCACCCCTCCACTTT. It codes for CASSLFRSSYNSPLHF.

The DNA for the CDR3 is TGCGCCAGCAGCCAAGACTCAGTGGGGGACAGGGGCTACGAGCAGTACTTC. It encodes CASSQDSVGDRGYEQYF. This sequence joins TRBV4-1 and TRBJ2-7, with 10 bases lining up with TRBD1. Trimming cost V 0 bases and J 3 bases; bases outside gene matches: 8. The length of the CDR3 is 17 residues. Germline CDR1 reads MGHRA; CDR2 reads YSYEKL.

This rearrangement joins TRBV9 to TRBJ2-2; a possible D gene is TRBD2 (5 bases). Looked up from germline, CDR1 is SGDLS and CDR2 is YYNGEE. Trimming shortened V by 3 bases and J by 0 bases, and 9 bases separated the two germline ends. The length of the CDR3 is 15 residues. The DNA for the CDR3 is TGTGCCAGCAGCGCCCGGGGTGCGAACACCGGGGAGCTGTTTTTT. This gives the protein CASSARGANTGELFF.

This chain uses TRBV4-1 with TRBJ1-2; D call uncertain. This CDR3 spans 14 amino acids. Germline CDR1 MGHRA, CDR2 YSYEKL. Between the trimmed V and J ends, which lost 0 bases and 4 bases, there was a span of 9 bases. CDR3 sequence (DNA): TGCGCCAGCAGCCAAGATCCGCAGGTCTATGGCTACACCTTC. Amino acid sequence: CASSQDPQVYGYTF.

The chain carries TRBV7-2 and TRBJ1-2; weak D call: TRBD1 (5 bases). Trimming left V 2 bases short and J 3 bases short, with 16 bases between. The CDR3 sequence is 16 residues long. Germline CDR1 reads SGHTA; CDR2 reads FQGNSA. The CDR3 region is CASSLTGFGRDYGYTF. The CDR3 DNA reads TGTGCCAGCAGCTTAACCGGTTTTGGCAGGGACTATGGCTACACCTTC.

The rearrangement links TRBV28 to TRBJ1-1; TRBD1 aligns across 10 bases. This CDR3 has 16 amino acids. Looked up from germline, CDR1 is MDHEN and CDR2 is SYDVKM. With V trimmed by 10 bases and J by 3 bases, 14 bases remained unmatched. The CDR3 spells CATRRGTGALDTEAFF. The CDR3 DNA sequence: TGTGCCACCCGAAGAGGGACAGGGGCCCTGGACACTGAAGCTTTCTTT.

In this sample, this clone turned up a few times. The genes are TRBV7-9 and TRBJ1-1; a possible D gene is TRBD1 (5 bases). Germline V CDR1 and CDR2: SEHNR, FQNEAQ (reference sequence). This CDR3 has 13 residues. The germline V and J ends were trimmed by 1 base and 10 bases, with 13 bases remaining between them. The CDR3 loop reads CASSLEGRVGAFF. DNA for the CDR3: TGTGCCAGCAGCTTAGAGGGCAGGGTTGGAGCTTTCTTT.

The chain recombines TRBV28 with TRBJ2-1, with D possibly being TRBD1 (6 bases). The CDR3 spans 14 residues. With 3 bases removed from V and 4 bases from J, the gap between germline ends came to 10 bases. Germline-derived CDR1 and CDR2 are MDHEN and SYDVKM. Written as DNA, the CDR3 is TGTGCCAGCAGTTTCCAGGGGTCGTACAATGAGCAGTTCTTC. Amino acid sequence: CASSFQGSYNEQFF.

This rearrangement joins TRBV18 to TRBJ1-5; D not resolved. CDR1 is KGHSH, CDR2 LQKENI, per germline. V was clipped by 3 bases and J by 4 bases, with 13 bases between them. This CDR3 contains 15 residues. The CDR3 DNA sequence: TGTGCCAGCTCACCCGGAGCAGGCGGGAATCAGCCCCAGCATTTT. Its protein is CASSPGAGGNQPQHF.

The CDR3 DNA is TGTGCCAGCAGCGTAGGACTAGCGGGAGCTGGGGGGGAATACGAGCAGTACTTC. Translation: CASSVGLAGAGGEYEQYF. The chain uses TRBV9 and TRBJ2-7, with 12 bases aligning to TRBD2. CDR1 SGDLS and CDR2 YYNGEE come from the germline V gene. Trimming took 0 bases from V and 4 from J; bases not matched to a gene: 11. The CDR3 contains 18 residues.

The CDR3 DNA follows: TGTGCCAGCAGTGAACCGACTAGCGGGGATCTAGATACGCAGTATTTT. This translates into CASSEPTSGDLDTQYF. This sequence joins TRBV25-1 and TRBJ2-3; 11 bases fit TRBD2. V was pared by 2 bases and J by 5 bases, with 6 bases of the junction left unmatched. This CDR3 is 16 amino acids long. Germline loops: CDR1 MGHDK, CDR2 SYGVNS. Together with reference TRBV25-1 and TRBJ2-3, the CDR3 gives the full variable domain: EADIYQTPRYLVIGTGKKITLECSQTMGHDKMYWYQQDPGMELHLIHYSYGVNSTEKGDLSSESTVSRIRTEHFPLTLESARPSHTSQYLCASSEPTSGDLDTQYFGPGTRLTVL.

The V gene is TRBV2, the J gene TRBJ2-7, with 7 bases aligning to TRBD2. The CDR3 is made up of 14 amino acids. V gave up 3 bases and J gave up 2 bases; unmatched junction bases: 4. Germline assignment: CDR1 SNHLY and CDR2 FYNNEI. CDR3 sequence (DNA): TGTGCCAGCAGTGAGGACGGGGGGACCTACGAGCAGTACTTC. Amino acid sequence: CASSEDGGTYEQYF.

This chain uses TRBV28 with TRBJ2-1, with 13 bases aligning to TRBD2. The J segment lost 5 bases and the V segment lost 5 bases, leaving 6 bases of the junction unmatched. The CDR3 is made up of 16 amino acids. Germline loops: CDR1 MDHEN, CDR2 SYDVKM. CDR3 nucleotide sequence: TGTGCCAGCAGTCCGGGACTAGCGGGGTTCGACAATGAGCAGTTCTTC. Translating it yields CASSPGLAGFDNEQFF.

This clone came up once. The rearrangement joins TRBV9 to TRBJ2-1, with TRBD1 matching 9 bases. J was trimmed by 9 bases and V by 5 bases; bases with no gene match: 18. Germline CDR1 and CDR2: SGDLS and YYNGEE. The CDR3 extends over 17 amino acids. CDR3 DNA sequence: TGTGCCAGCAGTCTAGACCCGGGACAGGGAGTGAAGCCTGAGCAGTTCTTC. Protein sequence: CASSLDPGQGVKPEQFF.

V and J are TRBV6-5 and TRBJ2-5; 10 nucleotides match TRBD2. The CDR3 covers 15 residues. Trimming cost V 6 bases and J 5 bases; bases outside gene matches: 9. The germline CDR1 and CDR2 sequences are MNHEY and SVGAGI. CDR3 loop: CASSNRLAGWETQYF. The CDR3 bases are TGTGCCAGCAGCAATCGACTAGCGGGTTGGGAGACCCAGTACTTC.

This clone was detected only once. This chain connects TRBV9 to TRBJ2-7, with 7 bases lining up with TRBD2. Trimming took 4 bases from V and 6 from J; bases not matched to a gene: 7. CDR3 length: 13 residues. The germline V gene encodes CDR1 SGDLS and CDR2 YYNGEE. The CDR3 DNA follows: TGTGCCAGCAGCCCAAGCGGGATCGGCGAGCAGTACTTC. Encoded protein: CASSPSGIGEQYF.

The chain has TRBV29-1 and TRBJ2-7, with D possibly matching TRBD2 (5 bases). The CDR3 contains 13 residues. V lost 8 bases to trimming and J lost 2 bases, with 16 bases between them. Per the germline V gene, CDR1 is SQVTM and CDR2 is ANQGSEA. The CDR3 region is CSIGGDGPYEQYF. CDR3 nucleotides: TGCAGCATCGGAGGCGACGGCCCCTACGAGCAGTACTTC.

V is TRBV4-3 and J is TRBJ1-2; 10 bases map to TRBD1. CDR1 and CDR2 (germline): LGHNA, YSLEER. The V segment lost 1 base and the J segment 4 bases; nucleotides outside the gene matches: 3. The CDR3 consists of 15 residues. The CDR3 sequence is CASSQATGGAYGYTF. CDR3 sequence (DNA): TGCGCCAGCAGCCAAGCGACAGGGGGCGCCTATGGCTACACCTTC.

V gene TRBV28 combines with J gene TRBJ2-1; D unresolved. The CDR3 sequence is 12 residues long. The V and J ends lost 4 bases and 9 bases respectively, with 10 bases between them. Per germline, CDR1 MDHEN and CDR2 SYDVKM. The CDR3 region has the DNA TGTGCCAGCAGTTCGTCGAGGAGTGAGCAGTTCTTC. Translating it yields CASSSSRSEQFF.

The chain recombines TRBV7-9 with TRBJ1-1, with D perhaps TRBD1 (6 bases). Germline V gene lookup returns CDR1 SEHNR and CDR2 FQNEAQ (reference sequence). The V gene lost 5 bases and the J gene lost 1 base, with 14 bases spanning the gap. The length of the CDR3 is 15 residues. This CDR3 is CASSPKDRTNTEAFF. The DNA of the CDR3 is TGTGCCAGCAGCCCGAAAGACAGGACGAACACTGAAGCTTTCTTT.